The rows below give T cell receptor beta chains drawn from one sample of a study of regulatory T cells in long-lasting Graves disease. TCRdb reprocessed the multiplex PCR reads via MiXCR and lists one record per CDR3 protein. This sample has around 400,000 distinct CDR3 sequences, with 23% found just once. Here the sequenced sample was peripheral blood mononuclear cells (PBMCs), taken when the disease was refractory, from a patient treated with antithyroid drugs. The receptors shown here come from a female donor with Graves disease. CDR3s leave out the opening cysteine and the closing phenylalanine or tryptophan.

TRBV27	TRBJ1-1	ASSRTDREVTEAF
TRBV5-1	TRBJ2-7	ASSLGGSGPTYEQY
TRBV9	TRBJ1-5	ASSRSGGRQPQH
TRBV3-1	TRBJ1-6	TSSVRRDSPLH
TRBV7-2	TRBJ2-5	ASSSATGAETQY
TRBV30	TRBJ1-1	AWGTPMNTEAF
TRBV7-9	TRBJ2-5	ASSLVLSGQETQY
TRBV14	TRBJ2-3	ASSRPTSGRMDTQY
TRBV19	TRBJ1-5	ASSARQYHQPQH
TRBV30	TRBJ2-3	AWSQVPDTQY
TRBV4-1	TRBJ1-2	ASSQEAVSRNYGYT
TRBV11-2	TRBJ1-2	ASSTGTGYSYGYT
TRBV19	TRBJ2-7	ASSPRVGTSNYEQY
TRBV2	TRBJ1-4	ASSTGLSNEKLF
TRBV19	TRBJ1-4	ASSGQGVNEKLF
TRBV11-1	TRBJ2-7	ASSLSRTSGSSGEQY
TRBV20-1	TRBJ2-5	SAPLRTSPETQY
TRBV20-1	TRBJ1-6	SARDLLSLDSWNSPLH
TRBV19	TRBJ1-1	ASSRTGDATEAF
TRBV6-5	TRBJ2-2	ASSFLPSGPVNTGELF
TRBV29-1	TRBJ1-2	SVVNRDRGHGYT
TRBV11-2	TRBJ1-2	ASSRSRGAYGYT
TRBV30	TRBJ1-1	AWSVGVGTEAF
TRBV20-1	TRBJ1-5	SANRQGGGQPQH
TRBV7-2	TRBJ2-2	ASNGLRAGELF
TRBV2	TRBJ2-3	ASRPGLAGGDTQY
TRBV7-9	TRBJ1-2	ASSAPGQGVYGYT
TRBV15	TRBJ1-5	ATGAPTCQPQH
TRBV19	TRBJ1-5	ASSSGTGYNQPQH
TRBV27	TRBJ1-5	ASSSVTAGNQPQH
TRBV28	TRBJ1-5	ASRDPRGLNQPQH
TRBV20-1	TRBJ1-1	SARDLGRGLEAF
TRBV3-1	TRBJ1-1	ASSQNSVSGAF
TRBV27	TRBJ1-1	ASSRGMANTEAF
TRBV29-1	TRBJ1-1	SVLSGVVRTEAF
TRBV5-1	TRBJ1-1	ASSLAVGTSGVNTEAF
TRBV19	TRBJ1-5	ASTKTGASNQPQH
TRBV6-1	TRBJ1-5	AIRGGYGNQPQH
TRBV7-2	TRBJ1-1	ASSGRDRGTEAF
TRBV13	TRBJ2-7	ASSLNARVEQY
TRBV29-1	TRBJ2-5	SVVSGNQETQY
TRBV5-1	TRBJ1-3	ASSQVGDRASGNTIY
TRBV28	TRBJ1-1	ASSSGGMSTEAF
TRBV20-1	TRBJ1-1	SARGAADTEAF
TRBV4-1	TRBJ2-5	ASSQDVLLAGRLETQY
TRBV2	TRBJ2-7	ASTLRDRGEQY
TRBV6-5	TRBJ2-5	ATTYAVGTSGTSGSETQY
TRBV5-1	TRBJ1-2	ASSHQQGPSPLYGYT
TRBV11-2	TRBJ2-7	ASSLFGASGYGEQY
TRBV10-3	TRBJ1-2	AISALGQNYVGYT
TRBV5-1	TRBJ1-1	ASSLGFRELNTEAF
TRBV11-2	TRBJ2-7	ASSLGRMASYEQY